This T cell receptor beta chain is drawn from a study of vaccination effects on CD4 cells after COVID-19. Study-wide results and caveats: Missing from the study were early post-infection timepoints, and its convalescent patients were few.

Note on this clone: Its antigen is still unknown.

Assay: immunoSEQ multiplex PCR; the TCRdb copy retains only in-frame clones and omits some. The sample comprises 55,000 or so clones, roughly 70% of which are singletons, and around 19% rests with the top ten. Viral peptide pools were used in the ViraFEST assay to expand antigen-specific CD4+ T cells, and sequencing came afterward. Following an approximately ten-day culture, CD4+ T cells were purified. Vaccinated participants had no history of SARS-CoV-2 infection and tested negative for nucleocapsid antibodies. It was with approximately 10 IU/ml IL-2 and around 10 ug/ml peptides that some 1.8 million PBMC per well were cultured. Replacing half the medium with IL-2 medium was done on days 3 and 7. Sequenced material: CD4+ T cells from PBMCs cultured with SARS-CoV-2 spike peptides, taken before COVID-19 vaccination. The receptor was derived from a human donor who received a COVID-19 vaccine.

DNA of the CDR3: TGTGCCAGTACCACTAGCGGATACTACAATGAGCAGTTCTTC. The encoded protein is CASTTSGYYNEQFF. The chain recombines TRBV19 with TRBJ2-1, with 8 bases that match TRBD2. V was pared by 7 bases and J by 3 bases, with 5 bases of the junction left unmatched. Germline V lookup: CDR1 LNHDA, CDR2 SQIVND (reference sequence). This CDR3 has 14 amino acids. Full variable domain (outside the CDR3, taken from reference TRBV19 and TRBJ2-1): DGGITQSPKYLFRKEGQNVTLSCEQNLNHDAMYWYRQDPGQGLRLIYYSQIVNDFQKGDIAEGYSVSREKKESFPLTVTSAQKNPTAFYLCASTTSGYYNEQFFGPGTRLTVL.